This T cell receptor (beta chain) came from a study of shared clonotypes between healthy human individuals. Overall study context: CD4 naive and memory got three plates each, CD8 naive two, CD8 memory one. Study results and caveats: Sampling included only blood; tissue repertoires likely differ.

The data were produced by immunoSEQ multiplex PCR, yet TCRdb's version contains in-frame clones alone and is incomplete. The repertoire holds about 2.1 million clones, with over 85% as singletons. In the naive CD8 group, cells lacked CD45RO and were positively selected for CCR7, so terminally differentiated effector memory CD45RA+ cells were left out. Comments on this clone: Its antigen is unidentified.

The sequence derives from a man between 18 and 35 years old in good health. Some clones in this sample may be carry-over from other donors' samples. Sequencing was done on a sample of naive CD8+ T cells from PBMCs.

DNA of the CDR3: TGTGCCAGCAGTTTACCCAGCGGAACCTACGAGCAGTACTTC. Amino acids: CASSLPSGTYEQYF. The V call is TRBV28, the J call TRBJ2-7, with a possible D match to TRBD2 (5 bases). This CDR3 comprises 14 residues. V was shortened by 2 bases and J by 2 bases, with 10 bases between the two germline ends. Germline CDR1 and CDR2: MDHEN and SYDVKM.